The rows below give T cell receptor beta chains drawn from one sample of a study of CD8 T cells in ankylosing spondylitis. TCRdb redid the calling of the 5' RACE reads with MiXCR, one entry per CDR3 protein. Among under 300,000 distinct CDR3 sequences listed, about 11% were seen once. Sample: blood, either unsorted or a sorted T cell fraction (not recorded which). These receptors were taken from a male donor with ankylosing spondylitis or in good health (not recorded which). CDR3s include the opening cysteine and the closing phenylalanine or tryptophan. Fields, in order: clone size, D gene, V gene, J gene, CDR3 DNA, CDR3 protein. D genes are given only for firm matches. Rows may omit the clone size; those that give it use once, few, many or a size class.

>many|TRBD1|TRBV6-1|TRBJ2-2
TGTGCCAGCACTCAGACAGGGGCCACCGGGGAGCTGTTTTTT
CASTQTGATGELFF
>many|.|TRBV7-2|TRBJ2-3
TGTGCCAGCGGATATCTTCAGGCCCCCACAGATACGCAGTATTTT
CASGYLQAPTDTQYF
>many|TRBD2|TRBV5-1|TRBJ2-2
TGCGCCAGCAGCTTGGGTAGCGGGAGCCCGAACACCGGGGAGCTGTTTTTT
CASSLGSGSPNTGELFF
>few|.|TRBV21-1|TRBJ2-1
TGTGCCAGCAGCAAAGAGAGAAGACGGGTTAACTATCGGAATGAGCAGTTCTTC
CASSKERRRVNYRNEQFF
>many|.|TRBV10-3|TRBJ2-7
TGTGCCATCAGCTTGACTGGTGCCTACGAGCAGTACTTC
CAISLTGAYEQYF
>few|.|TRBV3-1|TRBJ2-5
TGTGCCAGCAGACCTAGATTGGGATTTCAAGAGACCCAGTACTTC
CASRPRLGFQETQYF
>few|.|TRBV7-9|TRBJ2-7
TGTGCCAGCAGCTTGGGGACCTCCGAGCAGTACTTC
CASSLGTSEQYF
>many|TRBD2|TRBV5-1|TRBJ2-1
TGCGCCAGCAGCGTAGCGGGAGGCCCCTACAATGAGCAGTTCTTC
CASSVAGGPYNEQFF
>.|TRBD2|TRBV7-9|TRBJ2-1
TGTGCCAGCAGCTATTCCCGACTAGCTTCCTACAATGAGCAGTTCTTC
CASSYSRLASYNEQFF
>many|.|TRBV3-1|TRBJ1-1
TGTGCCAGCAGCCCCCGACAGTACACTGAAGCTTTCTTT
CASSPRQYTEAFF
>many|TRBD2|TRBV13|TRBJ2-3
TGTGCCAGCAGCAACCCTAGCGGGGGGGCCCCAGATACGCAGTATTTT
CASSNPSGGAPDTQYF
>many|.|TRBV20-1|TRBJ1-2
TGCAGTGCCTTCGCGCCTAACTATGGCTACACCTTC
CSAFAPNYGYTF
>many|.|TRBV12-3/TRBV12-4|TRBJ2-1
TGTGCCAGCAGTTTAGGGGCTAGCCAGCCGTTCTTC
CASSLGASQPFF
>few|.|TRBV6-2/TRBV6-3|TRBJ2-1
TGTGCCAGCAGTTACCCCTCCCTGGGGACCAGCTCCTACAATGAGCAGTTCTTC
CASSYPSLGTSSYNEQFF
>many|.|TRBV5-1|TRBJ2-3
TGCGCCAGCAGCGTAGACCTGGACAGAAGAGATACGCAGTATTTT
CASSVDLDRRDTQYF
>many|.|TRBV12-3/TRBV12-4|TRBJ1-1
TGTGCCAGCAGTTTATATAGTAGGTTGGACACTGAAGCTTTCTTT
CASSLYSRLDTEAFF
>few|TRBD2|TRBV6-2/TRBV6-3|TRBJ2-1
TGTGCCAGCAGTTACTCGAAGCGGGGGTACAATGAGCAGTTCTTC
CASSYSKRGYNEQFF
>many|TRBD1|TRBV11-2|TRBJ2-3
TGTGCCAGCAGCCCGGGACAGGGGGCAAGAGATACGCAGTATTTT
CASSPGQGARDTQYF
>.|.|TRBV7-6|TRBJ2-3
TGTGCCAGCAGCTTAAGCATAGCCCCCCCCACAGATACGCAGTATTTT
CASSLSIAPPTDTQYF
>.|TRBD2|TRBV7-2|TRBJ2-2
TGTGCCAGCATCGCTCGACTAGCGGGGGATTACACCGGGGAGCTGTTTTTT
CASIARLAGDYTGELFF
>many|.|TRBV25-1|TRBJ1-1
TGTGCCAGCAGTGAATTGGGGATTGAAGCTTTCTTT
CASSELGIEAFF
>many|TRBD2|TRBV20-1|TRBJ2-7
TGCAGTGCTCACCCTAGCGGGCATCTCTACGAGCAGTACTTC
CSAHPSGHLYEQYF